This T cell receptor beta chain was recorded in a study of control samples from healthy donors and cancer patients (dated by TCRdb to the early 2020s). Library prep was done by the immunoSEQ multiplex PCR assay. The immuneACCESS repertoire file appears here via TCRdb, limited to in-frame rearrangements. These files lack a portion of the clones; in checked studies, under half of the deficit traces to unresolved V genes, and the cause of the others is not known. For this sample the table gives fewer than 60,000 clones, of which about 86% were detected only once. Clones ranked in the top ten supply about 3% of the sample. Trimming accounts for 4 bases at V and 6 bases at J, while the number of junction bases matched to no gene is 9. The germline V gene specifies KGHDR as CDR1 and SFDVKD as CDR2. Inclusive of the bounding cysteine and phenylalanine, the CDR3 is 15 residues long. Of the read, only the CDR3 DNA is kept; its 45 bases are in frame from base 1.

Regarding this clone: Its antigen remains undetermined. No quality values exist for individual bases; no much larger clone is one base distant.

The specimen sequenced was PBMCs. The rearrangement joined TRBV24-1 to TRBJ2-3; a stretch of 7 junction bases matches TRBD2. This clonotype was obtained from a woman between 50 and 59 years old with lung cancer. Read as DNA, the sequence is TGTGCCACCAGTGACCCTGGACTAGGAGGGGATACGCAGTATTTT. Its protein product is CATSDPGLGGDTQYF.